The 22 T cell receptor beta chains below all came from one sample that was sequenced in a study of shared clonotypes between healthy human individuals. Libraries were prepared by immunoSEQ multiplex PCR; TCRdb keeps only in-frame clonotypes and omits some of them. Found here are just under 350,000 clones, more than 60% of them singletons; the top ten hold 10%. Material: memory CD4+ T cells sorted from blood. Subset specified: CD45RA-negative fraction. The origin of the receptors is a man in his thirties or forties in good health.

The chain carries TRBV28 and TRBJ2-7; D unresolved. V lost 11 bases and J 0 bases, leaving 11 bases between the germline ends. The CDR3 consists of 12 residues. The germline gives CDR1 MDHEN, CDR2 SYDVKM. The DNA of the CDR3 is TGTGCCGGCGGTAGGAGCTCCTACGAGCAGTACTTC. Protein product: CAGGRSSYEQYF.

This chain uses TRBV29-1 with TRBJ1-2; D is perhaps TRBD1 (5 bases). Germline V gene sequence: CDR1 SQVTM, CDR2 ANQGSEA. V lost 3 bases and J lost 8, with 13 bases in between. CDR3 length: 12 residues. DNA of the CDR3: TGCAGCGTTGAGGGCAGGGTGAGCGGCTACACCTTC. This encodes CSVEGRVSGYTF.

At least ten counts were recorded for this clone. The gene calls are TRBV15 and TRBJ2-3; 11 bases align to TRBD2. The CDR3 extends over 18 amino acids. Germline V gene lookup returns CDR1 LNHNV and CDR2 YYDKDF (reference sequence). Germline trimming cut 0 bases from V and 14 bases from J; bases unmatched to any gene: 19. CDR3 sequence reads: CATSRDSRLAGGGSGLYF. The CDR3 bases are TGTGCCACCAGCAGAGACTCTCGGCTAGCGGGAGGAGGTTCCGGTTTGTATTTT.

This sequence joins TRBV28 and TRBJ1-1, with TRBD1 identical over 12 bases. The CDR3 is made up of 13 amino acids. Germline lookup yields CDR1 MDHEN and CDR2 SYDVKM. The V segment lost 5 bases and the J segment 10 bases; nucleotides outside the gene matches: 5. CDR3 protein: CASSTGQGARAFF. In nucleotides, the CDR3 is TGTGCCAGCAGTACGGGACAGGGGGCGCGAGCTTTCTTT.

The genes are TRBV19 and TRBJ2-1; 7 nucleotides align to TRBD2. The length of the CDR3 is 15 residues. Germline values: CDR1 LNHDA, CDR2 SQIVND (reference sequence). V lost 7 bases, J lost 5 bases, and 11 bases stayed unmatched. The CDR3 nucleotides read TGTGCCAGTATGGGAGGGGCTAGCGCCCACAATGAGCAGTTCTTC. Amino acid sequence: CASMGGASAHNEQFF. Together with reference TRBV19 and TRBJ2-1, the CDR3 gives the full variable domain: DGGITQSPKYLFRKEGQNVTLSCEQNLNHDAMYWYRQDPGQGLRLIYYSQIVNDFQKGDIAEGYSVSREKKESFPLTVTSAQKNPTAFYLCASMGGASAHNEQFFGPGTRLTVL.

The chain has TRBV30 and TRBJ1-3; D gene ambiguous. This CDR3 has 12 residues. Germline CDR1 reads GTSNPN; CDR2 reads SVGIG (reference sequence). Trimming stripped 3 bases from V and 0 bases from J, with 3 bases between. CDR3 residues: CAWSHSGNTIYF. The CDR3 bases are TGTGCCTGGAGCCACTCTGGAAACACCATATATTTT.

The sample holds many counts of this clone. The identical CDR3 is also encoded by other nucleotide sequences in the sample. This sequence joins TRBV6-6 and TRBJ2-7; perhaps TRBD2 as D (6 bases). Trimming took 7 bases from V and 3 from J, leaving 19 bases between them. Germline V gives CDR1 MNHNY, CDR2 SVGAGI (reference sequence). The CDR3 loop spans 15 amino acids. CDR3 sequence: CASIYSPGLVYEQYF. The CDR3 DNA reads TGTGCCAGCATCTACAGTCCGGGACTCGTCTACGAGCAGTACTTC.

The rearrangement links TRBV28 to TRBJ1-5; D is unresolved. The germline V and J ends were trimmed by 5 bases and 5 bases, with 7 bases remaining between them. CDR3 length equals 12 residues. Germline-derived CDR1 and CDR2 are MDHEN and SYDVKM. CDR3 coding DNA: TGTGCCAGCAGTGTCCCTTATCAGCCCCAGCATTTT. Translated: CASSVPYQPQHF. The whole variable domain, remainder taken from reference TRBV28 and TRBJ1-5, is DVKVTQSSRYLVKRTGEKVFLECVQDMDHENMFWYRQDPGLGLRLIYFSYDVKMKEKGDIPEGYSVSREKKERFSLILESASTNQTSMYLCASSVPYQPQHFGDGTRLSIL.

The chain joins TRBV5-1 to TRBJ2-4, with TRBD2 matching 10 bases. Trimming removed 0 bases from V and 14 bases from J; junction bases left unmatched: 11. The germline V gene has CDR1 SGHRS and CDR2 YFSETQ. This CDR3 is built from 15 residues. In DNA form, the CDR3 reads TGCGCCAGCAGCTTGGAAACCACCGGGACTAGCGCTAAGTACTTC. Residues: CASSLETTGTSAKYF.

This clone was counted many times. The chain is built from TRBV6-6 and TRBJ2-1; D gene unclear. Germline CDR1 reads MNHNY; CDR2 reads SVGAGI (reference sequence). The length of the CDR3 is 12 residues. The V and J ends lost 3 bases and 8 bases respectively, with 8 bases between them. This chain's CDR3 is CASSYGSYEQFF. DNA for the CDR3: TGTGCCAGCAGTTATGGTTCCTATGAGCAGTTCTTC.

V usage is TRBV11-2 and J usage is TRBJ2-5, with D perhaps TRBD1 (5 bases). The last part of the DNA fits TRBJ2-7 better; the J call may be wrong. Germline CDR1 reads SGHAT; CDR2 reads FQNNGV. The CDR3 has 13 amino acids. The CDR3 region is CASSLERGDEQYF. CDR3 sequence (DNA): TGTGCCAGCAGCTTAGAAAGGGGCGACGAGCAGTACTTC.

V usage is TRBV6-1 and J usage is TRBJ2-5, with 9 bases lining up with TRBD1. V lost 6 bases, J lost 4 bases, and 9 bases stayed unmatched. The germline gives CDR1 MNHNS, CDR2 SASEGT. The CDR3 is made up of 15 amino acids. The CDR3 region has the DNA TGTGCCAGCAGGTGGACAGGGGAGTGGAGAGAGACCCAGTACTTC. It is translated as CASRWTGEWRETQYF.

The chain is built from TRBV12-5 and TRBJ2-1, with no clear D. The CDR3 is 12 amino acids. Between the trimmed V and J ends, which lost 6 bases and 9 bases, there was a span of 12 bases. Per germline, CDR1 LGHNT and CDR2 FRNRAP. DNA of the CDR3: TGTGCTAGTGGCCTGAACCGAGGTGAGCAGTTCTTC. Protein: CASGLNRGEQFF.

The V call is TRBV7-3, the J call TRBJ1-2; TRBD1 is a possible D gene (5 bases). The CDR3 contains 13 residues. In germline, CDR1 is SGHTA, CDR2 FQGTGA. Trimming took off 2 bases at V and 2 bases at J, with 6 bases between the two ends. CDR3 sequence: CASSLDSNYGYTF. The CDR3 coding sequence is TGTGCCAGCAGCTTAGACAGCAACTATGGCTACACCTTC. Based on the CDR3 plus reference TRBV7-3 and TRBJ1-2, the full variable domain is GAGVSQTPSNKVTEKGKYVELRCDPISGHTALYWYRQSLGQGPEFLIYFQGTGAADDSGLPNDRFFAVRPEGSVSTLKIQRTERGDSAVYLCASSLDSNYGYTFGSGTRLTVV.

The chain employs TRBV6-1 and TRBJ1-5; D unclear. Germline loops: CDR1 MNHNS, CDR2 SASEGT. The CDR3 loop spans 13 amino acids. V gave up 4 bases and J gave up 4 bases, with 8 bases separating them. In DNA form, the CDR3 reads TGTGCCAGCAGTGTGGCCTTAAATCAGCCCCAGCATTTT. Translation: CASSVALNQPQHF.

The genes are TRBV5-8 and TRBJ1-2; D is unclear. The germline V gene has CDR1 SGHTS and CDR2 YDEGEE. The V gene lost 5 bases and the J gene lost 8 bases, with 16 bases spanning the gap. CDR3 length equals 13 residues. CDR3 DNA: TGTGCCAGCAGAGGCAGACAAACGGCGGGCTACACCTTC. This gives the protein CASRGRQTAGYTF.

The chain combines TRBV12-5 with TRBJ2-2; perhaps D is TRBD1 or TRBD2 (5 bases each). V lost 0 bases to trimming and J lost 5 bases, with 16 bases between them. There are 17 residues in the CDR3. The V gene's germline CDR1 is LGHNT and CDR2 FRNRAP. CDR3 region: CASGLVVVREMTGELFF. The CDR3 DNA reads as TGTGCTAGTGGTTTGGTTGTCGTCAGGGAGATGACCGGGGAGCTGTTTTTT.

The rearrangement links TRBV5-6 to TRBJ1-4; a weak D match, TRBD1 (5 bases). Germline V gene lookup returns CDR1 SGHDT and CDR2 YYEEEE. Trimming removed 2 bases at V and 5 bases at J, with 10 bases between. The CDR3 runs to 14 residues. The CDR3 protein is CASSFLQANEKLFF. The DNA of the CDR3 is TGTGCCAGCAGCTTTTTACAGGCAAATGAAAAACTGTTTTTT.

This clone has a handful of counts. This CDR3 reads CASSRGRVGANVLTF. The CDR3 DNA reads TGTGCCAGTAGCAGGGGGAGGGTTGGGGCCAACGTCCTGACTTTC. The chain joins TRBV19 to TRBJ2-6; possibly TRBD1 or TRBD2 for D (7 bases each). V shed 6 bases and J shed 3 bases, with 12 bases lying between them. From germline, CDR1 is LNHDA and CDR2 SQIVND (reference sequence). The CDR3 runs 15 residues.

The chain carries TRBV4-3 and TRBJ2-1, with D unclear. The germline V gene has CDR1 LGHNA and CDR2 YSLEER. CDR3 length: 16 residues. Trimming cost V 0 bases and J 2 bases, with 11 bases left between them. The CDR3, as DNA: TGCGCCAGCAGCCAAGATTCTGACCGCCCCTACAATGAGCAGTTCTTC. Translation: CASSQDSDRPYNEQFF.

This rearrangement joins TRBV10-1 to TRBJ2-1; D uncertain. Trimming shortened V by 2 bases and J by 6 bases, and 17 bases separated the two germline ends. The CDR3 runs 16 residues. The V gene's germline CDR1 is WNHNN and CDR2 SYGVQD (reference sequence). The CDR3 DNA is TGCGCCAGCAGTGAGACACCCTTCCTAGGTCCCAATGAGCAGTTCTTC. It yields the protein CASSETPFLGPNEQFF.

This rearrangement joins TRBV27 to TRBJ2-7, with D perhaps matching TRBD2 (6 bases). V lost 4 bases and J 6 bases, leaving 16 bases between the germline ends. CDR3 length: 14 residues. The germline CDR1 and CDR2 sequences are MNHEY and SMNVEV (reference sequence). This chain's CDR3 is CASSSGLRGSEQYF. The CDR3 DNA sequence: TGTGCCAGCAGTTCAGGACTAAGGGGCTCCGAGCAGTACTTC.